Below are 11 T cell receptor beta chains sequenced from a single sample in a study of cytomegalovirus exposure and HLA in healthy donors (dated by TCRdb to 2016 to 2017). Library preparation employed the immunoSEQ multiplex PCR assay. The multiplex PCR relied on a mix of 60 forward primers for TCR Vbeta segments and 13 reverse primers for TCR Jbeta segments. Imported from immuneACCESS, the table was reduced by TCRdb to in-frame sequences with V and J called. These copies leave out some clones; in studies compared against another copy, an unresolved V gene accounts for under half, and the cause of the remainder is not known. This sample lists around 150,000 clones; 50% to 75% were detected once. The ten largest clones represent under 7.5% of the sample. Sequencing input: PBMCs. The receptors stem from a woman between 55 and 75 years old in good health and CMV-seropositive.

V gene TRBV5-1 combines with J gene TRBJ2-5, with TRBD2 identical over 7 bases. Germline trimming cut 4 bases from V and 0 bases from J; bases unmatched to any gene: 9. Germline V gene sequence: CDR1 SGHRS, CDR2 YFSETQ. There are 16 residues in the CDR3. This CDR3 reads CASSRASGAYQETQYF. The DNA for the CDR3 is TGCGCCAGCAGCCGTGCAAGCGGGGCTTACCAAGAGACCCAGTACTTC.

Details on this clone: The same CDR3 arises from other DNA sequences in this sample as well. This chain connects TRBV7-8 to TRBJ1-2; D might be TRBD1 (5 bases). CDR1 is SGHVS, CDR2 FQNEAQ, per germline. V lost 5 bases and J 6 bases, leaving 16 bases between the germline ends. CDR3 length equals 14 residues. CDR3 nucleotide sequence: TGTGCCAGCAGCACACGGAGCCAGGGCCATGGCTACACCTTC. Its protein is CASSTRSQGHGYTF.

The chain joins TRBV4-2 to TRBJ2-7; 9 nucleotides align to TRBD1. The CDR3 is made up of 15 amino acids. The germline CDR1 and CDR2 sequences are LGHNA and YNFKEQ. The ends lost 1 base at V and 3 bases at J; junction bases unmatched: 4. This CDR3 reads CASSQGTGGGYEQYF. CDR3 DNA sequence: TGTGCCAGCAGCCAAGGAACAGGGGGCGGCTACGAGCAGTACTTC.

This clone was picked up a small number of times. V usage is TRBV19 and J usage is TRBJ1-4; 7 bases agree with TRBD1. This CDR3 region has 14 residues. V lost 6 bases, J lost 7 bases, and 8 bases stayed unmatched. Germline CDR1 LNHDA, CDR2 SQIVND (reference sequence). In nucleotides, the CDR3 is TGTGCCAGTAGCAAACGACAGGGATTTGAAAAACTGTTTTTT. This sequence encodes CASSKRQGFEKLFF.

The rearrangement joins TRBV29-1 to TRBJ1-2, with TRBD1 identical over 7 bases. V lost 3 bases, J lost 7 bases, and 5 bases stayed unmatched. Germline V gives CDR1 SQVTM, CDR2 ANQGSEA. The CDR3 runs 12 residues. The CDR3 DNA is TGCAGCGTTGAGCCCGACAGGGTTGGCTACACCTTC. Its translation is CSVEPDRVGYTF.

V and J are TRBV9 and TRBJ2-7; D not resolved. Trimming shortened V by 0 bases and J by 2 bases, and 6 bases separated the two germline ends. The CDR3 consists of 13 residues. Germline V gene sequence: CDR1 SGDLS, CDR2 YYNGEE. The CDR3 region is CASSVGATYEQYF. CDR3 coding DNA: TGTGCCAGCAGCGTAGGGGCCACCTACGAGCAGTACTTC.

This clone has more than one count but fewer than ten. The gene calls are TRBV11-3 and TRBJ2-1; 11 bases agree with TRBD2. Germline V lookup: CDR1 SGHNT, CDR2 YENEEA. There are 16 residues in the CDR3. Losses at the gene ends were 0 bases for V and 9 bases for J; bases not matched to a gene: 7. For the CDR3, the DNA is TGTGCCAGCAGCTTAGAGGTCACTAGCGGGAGCGGTGAGCAGTTCTTC. Translation gives CASSLEVTSGSGEQFF.

In this sample, this clone turned up a few times. The rearrangement uses TRBV5-1 and TRBJ2-1; 9 bases match TRBD2. The V gene's germline CDR1 is SGHRS and CDR2 YFSETQ. CDR3 size: 15 residues. With 0 bases clipped from V and 3 bases from J, the junction kept 1 base outside the gene matches. Here the CDR3 reads CASSLVAGDYNEQFF. CDR3 DNA sequence: TGCGCCAGCAGCTTGGTAGCGGGAGACTACAATGAGCAGTTCTTC.

This chain links TRBV27 with TRBJ1-2; maybe TRBD1 (5 bases). Trimming left V 3 bases short and J 9 bases short, with 11 bases between. Germline CDR1 MNHEY, CDR2 SMNVEV (reference sequence). The CDR3 loop spans 12 amino acids. The CDR3 DNA follows: TGTGCCAGCAGTTTGTCAGGGAATAGCTACACCTTC. It yields the protein CASSLSGNSYTF.

Notes on this clone: At one of its ends the junction is not consistent with the germline gene, which may arise from a read error. The chain uses TRBV2 and TRBJ1-1, with 10 positions matching TRBD1. Germline V CDR1 and CDR2: SNHLY, FYNNEI. The CDR3 runs to 15 residues. CDR3 in DNA: TGTGCCAGCAGCGCGGGACAGGGGAGGAACACTGAAGATTTCTTT. It yields the protein CASSAGQGRNTEDFF. Supplemented by reference TRBV2 and TRBJ1-1, the full variable domain reads EPEVTQTPSHQVTQMGQEVILRCVPISNHLYFYWYRQILGQKVEFLVSFYNNEISEKSEIFDDQFSVERPDGSNFTLKIRSTKLEDSAMYFCASSAGQGRNTEDFFGQGTRLTVV.

The V and J genes are TRBV5-6 and TRBJ1-2, with D unclear. CDR1 is SGHDT, CDR2 YYEEEE, per germline. This CDR3 comprises 14 residues. Trimming pared 5 bases from V and 4 bases from J, leaving 15 bases between. The CDR3 loop reads CASRQTGLLYGYTF. CDR3 sequence (DNA): TGTGCCAGCAGACAGACCGGACTACTCTATGGCTACACCTTC.